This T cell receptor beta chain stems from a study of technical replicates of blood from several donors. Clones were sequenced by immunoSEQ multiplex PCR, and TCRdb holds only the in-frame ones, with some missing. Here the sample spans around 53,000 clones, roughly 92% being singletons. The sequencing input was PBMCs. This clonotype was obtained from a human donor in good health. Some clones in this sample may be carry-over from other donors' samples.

CDR3 sequence reads: CASSQLLAESTDTQYF. As DNA, the CDR3 is TGCGCCAGCAGCCAACTACTAGCGGAGAGCACAGATACGCAGTATTTT. The chain joins TRBV4-3 to TRBJ2-3; TRBD2 agrees at 8 bases. V gave up 2 bases and J gave up 0 bases; unmatched junction bases: 4. The CDR3 length is 16 residues. Germline values: CDR1 LGHNA, CDR2 YSLEER.